This T cell receptor (beta chain) comes out of a study of graft-versus-host responses after intestinal transplantation. The wider study: Multivisceral, liver-intestinal, or isolated intestinal transplants were received by the recipients.

This table comes from immunoSEQ multiplex PCR, and its TCRdb copy is limited to in-frame clones, with some not included. The sample shows 96,000 or so clones, more than 85% of them seen only once. V dropped 1 base and J dropped 3 bases, with 18 bases sitting between them. The CDR3 loop spans 17 amino acids. CDR1 SGDLS and CDR2 YYNGEE come from the germline V gene. Concerning this clone itself: Its antigen is not identified.

The source was unstimulated CD4+ T cells sorted from spleen or lymph node cells, collected before intestinal transplant. The clonotype originates from a human donor who received an intestinal transplant. The chain joins TRBV9 to TRBJ2-3; D might be TRBD1 (6 bases). The DNA of the CDR3 is TGTGCCAGCAGCGTATCTCTTTTATGGGGGACAACAGATACGCAGTATTTT. This sequence encodes CASSVSLLWGTTDTQYF.